Following are 27 T cell receptor beta chains from one sample sequenced in a study of beta chain features in type 1 diabetes. General study results and limits: When Type 1 diabetes patients were examined, their TCRB CDR3s proved moderately but significantly shorter in all four CD4+ subsets.

Their antigens are not known. Expressed TCRB transcripts were sequenced, since all the RNA that had been isolated was reverse transcribed. Using immunoSEQ multiplex PCR, the repertoire was profiled, and TCRdb retains in-frame clones only, with some absent. This sample has approximately 150,000 clones; around 63% occur once, and the top ten carry around 0.08%. Sequenced sample: naive CD4+ T cells from blood. These receptors all stem from a man aged 30-40 years with type 1 diabetes.

The chain is built from TRBV7-9 and TRBJ2-5; TRBD2 agrees at 10 bases. After removal of 5 bases from V and 1 base from J, the junction contained 7 bases not matched to a gene. The V gene's germline CDR1 is SEHNR and CDR2 FQNEAQ (reference sequence). The CDR3 consists of 16 residues. CDR3 loop: CASSPRLAGVQETQYF. The CDR3 DNA sequence: TGTGCCAGCAGCCCTAGGCTAGCGGGGGTCCAAGAGACCCAGTACTTC.

This chain uses TRBV9 with TRBJ1-2; no definite D call. The CDR3 is made up of 14 amino acids. Germline V gene sequence: CDR1 SGDLS, CDR2 YYNGEE. V was shortened by 1 base and J by 1 base, with 8 bases between the two germline ends. The CDR3 region has the DNA TGTGCCAGCAGCGTATCAGGAGTTAACTATGGCTACACCTTC. Amino acid sequence: CASSVSGVNYGYTF. The full variable domain, rest sourced from reference TRBV9 and TRBJ1-2, is DSGVTQTPKHLITATGQRVTLRCSPRSGDLSVYWYQQSLDQGLQFLIQYYNGEERAKGNILERFSAQQFPDLHSELNLSSLELGDSALYFCASSVSGVNYGYTFGSGTRLTVV.

The chain is built from TRBV30 and TRBJ1-1; D not resolved. Germline CDR1 reads GTSNPN; CDR2 reads SVGIG (reference sequence). The CDR3 consists of 12 residues. V was clipped by 4 bases and J by 3 bases, with 9 bases between them. The CDR3 DNA sequence: TGTGCCTGGACCAGCTTAGACACTGAAGCTTTCTTT. Protein product: CAWTSLDTEAFF.

The chain employs TRBV25-1 and TRBJ2-5; TRBD1 agrees at 8 bases. V was pared by 4 bases and J by 4 bases, with 11 bases of the junction left unmatched. CDR1 and CDR2 (germline): MGHDK, SYGVNS. The CDR3 is 16 amino acids. The CDR3 DNA reads as TGTGCCAGCAGTGTCCGACAGGGGCGGGTTGGAGAGACCCAGTACTTC. Its protein is CASSVRQGRVGETQYF. Drawing the rest from reference TRBV25-1 and TRBJ2-5, the complete variable domain is EADIYQTPRYLVIGTGKKITLECSQTMGHDKMYWYQQDPGMELHLIHYSYGVNSTEKGDLSSESTVSRIRTEHFPLTLESARPSHTSQYLCASSVRQGRVGETQYFGPGTRLLVL.

Regarding this clone: This sample also contains other DNA sequences that code for the same CDR3. V is TRBV7-9 and J is TRBJ1-5, with a weak D call TRBD1 (6 bases). CDR1 and CDR2 from the germline V gene are SEHNR and FQNEAQ (reference sequence). The CDR3 totals 14 residues. The V end lost 1 base, the J end lost 4 bases, and 8 bases lay between the germline ends. The CDR3 DNA reads as TGTGCCAGCAGCTTAGGACAGGCGAATCAGCCCCAGCATTTT. Protein product: CASSLGQANQPQHF.

CDR3 residues: CASSVAGTSGGTDTQYF. The DNA for the CDR3 is TGTGCCAGCAGCGTAGCCGGGACTAGCGGGGGAACAGATACGCAGTATTTT. The chain carries TRBV9 and TRBJ2-3; TRBD2 matches at 14 bases. Trimming removed 0 bases from V and 3 bases from J; junction bases left unmatched: 3. The CDR3 extends over 17 amino acids. The germline gives CDR1 SGDLS, CDR2 YYNGEE.

The rearrangement uses TRBV30 and TRBJ1-6; D not certain. Germline values: CDR1 GTSNPN, CDR2 SVGIG (reference sequence). Trimming removed 4 bases at V and 7 bases at J, with 11 bases between. The length of the CDR3 is 13 residues. The DNA for the CDR3 is TGTGCCTGGACCCCTGATTGGAATTCACCCCTCCACTTT. It codes for CAWTPDWNSPLHF.

The chain links TRBV30 to TRBJ1-2, with TRBD1 matching over 7 bases. V gave up 4 bases and J gave up 1 base; unmatched junction bases: 12. Germline lookup yields CDR1 GTSNPN and CDR2 SVGIG (reference sequence). The CDR3 totals 16 residues. The CDR3 nucleotides are TGTGCCTGGATTCGCAGGGACAGAGACTTTAACTATGGCTACACCTTC. The encoded protein is CAWIRRDRDFNYGYTF.

The rearrangement uses TRBV7-9 and TRBJ1-1, with a weak D call TRBD1 (5 bases). The CDR3 length is 13 residues. The germline V gene encodes CDR1 SEHNR and CDR2 FQNEAQ (reference sequence). Trimming shortened V by 3 bases and J by 1 base, and 6 bases separated the two germline ends. The CDR3 region is CASSLRGNTEAFF. DNA of the CDR3: TGTGCCAGCAGCTTGAGGGGGAACACTGAAGCTTTCTTT.

The chain employs TRBV7-2 and TRBJ2-5; TRBD2 matches 11 bases. The CDR3 is 18 residues long. Looked up from germline, CDR1 is SGHTA and CDR2 is FQGNSA. J lost 1 base, V lost 1 base, and 8 bases had no gene match. The CDR3 is CASSLVLAGGLSQETQYF. CDR3 in DNA: TGTGCCAGCAGCTTAGTCCTAGCGGGGGGTCTATCCCAAGAGACCCAGTACTTC.

The chain joins TRBV10-3 to TRBJ2-3; D not certain. Germline CDR1 and CDR2: ENHRY and SYGVKD. V was shortened by 0 bases and J by 3 bases, with 7 bases between the two germline ends. The CDR3 covers 14 residues. The CDR3 coding sequence is TGTGCCATCAGTGAGTCGAAAGGGACAGATACGCAGTATTTT. Its translation is CAISESKGTDTQYF.

This clone was seen more than once but under ten times. The sample holds other DNA sequences that translate to the same CDR3. V gene TRBV5-4 combines with J gene TRBJ2-6; a weak D match, TRBD1 (6 bases). Trimming shortened V by 4 bases and J by 0 bases, and 8 bases separated the two germline ends. The CDR3 contains 15 residues. Germline V gene lookup returns CDR1 SGHNT and CDR2 YYREEE (reference sequence). CDR3 loop: CASSLDSSGANVLTF. DNA for the CDR3: TGTGCCAGCAGCCTGGACAGCTCTGGGGCCAACGTCCTGACTTTC. Using reference TRBV5-4 and TRBJ2-6 for the parts outside the CDR3, the full variable domain is ETGVTQSPTHLIKTRGQQVTLRCSSQSGHNTVSWYQQALGQGPQFIFQYYREEENGRGNFPPRFSGLQFPNYSSELNVNALELDDSALYLCASSLDSSGANVLTFGAGSRLTVL.

There are a few counts of this clone. This chain links TRBV7-9 with TRBJ2-4; no clear D. Germline-derived CDR1 and CDR2 are SEHNR and FQNEAQ (reference sequence). V lost 4 bases and J 0 bases, leaving 10 bases between the germline ends. The CDR3 covers 15 residues. The chain's CDR3 is CASSSGPIAKNIQYF. In DNA, the CDR3 is TGTGCCAGCAGCTCCGGGCCAATAGCCAAAAACATTCAGTACTTC. Supplemented by reference TRBV7-9 and TRBJ2-4, the full variable domain reads DTGVSQNPRHKITKRGQNVTFRCDPISEHNRLYWYRQTLGQGPEFLTYFQNEAQLEKSRLLSDRFSAERPKGSFSTLEIQRTEQGDSAMYLCASSSGPIAKNIQYFGAGTRLSVL.

The V and J genes are TRBV29-1 and TRBJ1-2, with 7 bases matching TRBD1. The CDR3 contains 13 residues. V dropped 2 bases and J dropped 8; count of bases not matched to a gene: 8. CDR1 is SQVTM, CDR2 ANQGSEA, per germline. The CDR3 here is CSVEPPDRDGYTF. The CDR3 coding sequence is TGCAGCGTTGAACCCCCCGACAGGGACGGCTACACCTTC. The full variable domain, in which reference TRBV29-1 and TRBJ1-2 provide the parts outside the CDR3, is SAVISQKPSRDICQRGTSLTIQCQVDSQVTMMFWYRQQPGQSLTLIATANQGSEATYESGFVIDKFPISRPNLTFSTLTVSNMSPEDSSIYLCSVEPPDRDGYTFGSGTRLTVV.

The V and J genes are TRBV29-1 and TRBJ2-7, with a weak D call TRBD2 (6 bases). V shed 6 bases and J shed 0 bases, with 15 bases lying between them. This CDR3 spans 14 amino acids. Germline V gene lookup returns CDR1 SQVTM and CDR2 ANQGSEA. This chain's CDR3 is CSVETGLGSYEQYF. The CDR3 region has the DNA TGCAGCGTCGAAACGGGACTGGGCTCCTACGAGCAGTACTTC.

This chain links TRBV11-3 with TRBJ1-6, with 7 positions matching TRBD1. CDR1 and CDR2 from the germline V gene are SGHNT and YENEEA. With V trimmed by 5 bases and J by 8 bases, 9 bases remained unmatched. This CDR3 has 15 residues. CDR3 sequence: CASSTGDRRDSPLHF. CDR3 coding DNA: TGTGCCAGCAGCACCGGGGACAGACGGGATTCACCCCTCCACTTT.

The chain joins TRBV27 to TRBJ2-7, with a tentative D call TRBD1 (6 bases). The CDR3 has 14 residues. The germline V gene encodes CDR1 MNHEY and CDR2 SMNVEV (reference sequence). Trimming left V 2 bases short and J 3 bases short, with 11 bases between. The CDR3 protein is CASSLEPQGYEQYF. The CDR3 nucleotides read TGTGCCAGCAGTTTAGAGCCACAGGGCTACGAGCAGTACTTC.

The chain joins TRBV5-1 to TRBJ2-1, with TRBD1 identical over 9 bases. The CDR3 totals 14 residues. CDR1 is SGHRS, CDR2 YFSETQ, per germline. After removal of 4 bases from V and 9 bases from J, the junction contained 8 bases not matched to a gene. The CDR3 spells CASSPGTGPGEQFF. CDR3 nucleotides: TGCGCCAGCAGCCCCGGGACAGGGCCTGGTGAGCAGTTCTTC.

The gene calls are TRBV9 and TRBJ2-3, with 8 nucleotides matching TRBD2. The CDR3 covers 17 residues. The V gene's germline CDR1 is SGDLS and CDR2 YYNGEE. J was trimmed by 2 bases and V by 0 bases; bases with no gene match: 8. CDR3 sequence (DNA): TGTGCCAGCAGCGTAGCTTTAGCGGGGACTCTCACAGATACGCAGTATTTT. This encodes CASSVALAGTLTDTQYF.

V is TRBV4-1 and J is TRBJ2-7, with 7 bases that match TRBD1. The CDR3 extends over 15 amino acids. Germline trimming cut 3 bases from V and 3 bases from J; bases unmatched to any gene: 8. CDR1 is MGHRA and CDR2 is YSYEKL in the germline V gene. CDR3 amino acids: CASSHMRTGGYEQYF. The CDR3 coding sequence is TGCGCCAGCAGCCACATGAGGACAGGAGGCTACGAGCAGTACTTC.

The chain joins TRBV4-3 to TRBJ2-4; D may match TRBD1 or TRBD2 (5 bases each). Trimming took 2 bases from V and 2 from J, leaving 16 bases between them. There are 17 residues in the CDR3. The germline V gene encodes CDR1 LGHNA and CDR2 YSLEER. The CDR3 loop reads CASSQWGTSDSKNIQYF. In nucleotides, the CDR3 is TGCGCCAGCAGCCAATGGGGGACCTCCGACTCCAAAAACATTCAGTACTTC.

The chain carries TRBV19 and TRBJ1-1; D remains ambiguous. This CDR3 contains 13 residues. V gave up 8 bases and J gave up 4 bases, with 14 bases separating them. From germline, CDR1 is LNHDA and CDR2 SQIVND (reference sequence). The CDR3 protein is CASLGLDATEAFF. In DNA, the CDR3 is TGTGCCAGTCTCGGACTAGACGCCACTGAAGCTTTCTTT.

The CDR3 coding sequence is TGCAGCGTTGACTCGAGGAGGGATTATGGCTACACCTTC. As protein: CSVDSRRDYGYTF. This sequence joins TRBV29-1 and TRBJ1-2; D gene uncertain. Trimming left V 3 bases short and J 5 bases short, with 13 bases between. In germline, CDR1 is SQVTM, CDR2 ANQGSEA. This CDR3 spans 13 amino acids.

As DNA, the CDR3 is TGTGCCAGCAGCTTTGGACAGGGGGATTCACCCCTCCACTTT. The encoded protein is CASSFGQGDSPLHF. This rearrangement joins TRBV7-2 to TRBJ1-6; 10 bases line up with TRBD1. In germline, CDR1 is SGHTA, CDR2 FQGNSA. V shed 3 bases and J 8 bases; nucleotides not matched to a gene: 1. The CDR3 is 14 residues long.

With regard to this clone: Other DNA sequences from this sample encode an identical CDR3 as well. J is TRBJ2-1 and V is TRBV7-2, with D perhaps matching TRBD1 (6 bases). V was pared by 1 base and J by 5 bases, with 6 bases between. Germline values: CDR1 SGHTA, CDR2 FQGNSA. This CDR3 is 13 amino acids long. CDR3 sequence reads: CASSLDRDNEQFF. The CDR3 nucleotides are TGTGCCAGCAGCTTAGACAGGGACAATGAGCAGTTCTTC.

The genes are TRBV10-1 and TRBJ1-2, with a weak D call TRBD1 (5 bases). The CDR3 loop spans 13 amino acids. V shed 3 bases and J shed 6 bases, with 11 bases lying between them. CDR1 is WNHNN, CDR2 SYGVQD, per germline (reference sequence). CDR3 residues: CASSDFREHGYTF. The CDR3 region has the DNA TGCGCCAGCAGTGACTTCAGGGAACATGGCTACACCTTC.

This clone was counted once. The rearrangement uses TRBV18 and TRBJ2-2; D gene uncertain. Trimming left V 5 bases short and J 5 bases short, with 6 bases between. CDR3 length: 12 residues. Germline-derived CDR1 and CDR2 are KGHSH and LQKENI. CDR3 residues: CASSTTTGELFF. CDR3 sequence (DNA): TGTGCCAGCTCAACTACTACCGGGGAGCTGTTTTTT.